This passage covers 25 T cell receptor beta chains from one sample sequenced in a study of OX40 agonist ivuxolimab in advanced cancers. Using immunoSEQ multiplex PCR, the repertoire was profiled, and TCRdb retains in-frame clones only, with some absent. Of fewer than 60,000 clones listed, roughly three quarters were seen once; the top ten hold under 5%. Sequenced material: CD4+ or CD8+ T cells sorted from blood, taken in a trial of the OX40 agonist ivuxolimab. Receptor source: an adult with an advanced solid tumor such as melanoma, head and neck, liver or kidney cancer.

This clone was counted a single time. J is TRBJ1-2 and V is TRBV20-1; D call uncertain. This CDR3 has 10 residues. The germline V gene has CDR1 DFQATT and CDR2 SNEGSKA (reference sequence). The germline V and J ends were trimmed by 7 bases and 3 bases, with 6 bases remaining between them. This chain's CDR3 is CSVADYGYTF. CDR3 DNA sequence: TGCAGTGTTGCGGACTATGGCTACACCTTC.

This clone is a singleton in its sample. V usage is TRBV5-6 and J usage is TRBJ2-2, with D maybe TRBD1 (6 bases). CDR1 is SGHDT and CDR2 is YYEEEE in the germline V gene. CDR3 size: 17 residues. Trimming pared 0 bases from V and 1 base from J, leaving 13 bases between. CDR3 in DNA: TGTGCCAGCAGCTTGGAGGGATGGGGGCGGAACACCGGGGAGCTGTTTTTT. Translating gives CASSLEGWGRNTGELFF.

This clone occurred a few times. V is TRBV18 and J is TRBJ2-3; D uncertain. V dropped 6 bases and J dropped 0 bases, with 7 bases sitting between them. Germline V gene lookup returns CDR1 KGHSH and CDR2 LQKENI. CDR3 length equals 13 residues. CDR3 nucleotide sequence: TGTGCCAGCTCGTCCACTAGCACAGATACGCAGTATTTT. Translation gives CASSSTSTDTQYF.

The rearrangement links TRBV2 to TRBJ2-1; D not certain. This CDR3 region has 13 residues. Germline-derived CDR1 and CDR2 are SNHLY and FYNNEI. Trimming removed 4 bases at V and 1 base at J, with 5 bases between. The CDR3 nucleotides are TGTGCCAGCAGTGCCGAGTCCTACAATGAGCAGTTCTTC. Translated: CASSAESYNEQFF.

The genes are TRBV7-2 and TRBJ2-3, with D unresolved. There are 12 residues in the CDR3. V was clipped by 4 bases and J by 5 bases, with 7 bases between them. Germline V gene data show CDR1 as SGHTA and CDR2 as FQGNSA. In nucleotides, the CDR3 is TGTGCCAGCAGCTATAGCCGAGATACGCAGTATTTT. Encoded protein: CASSYSRDTQYF.

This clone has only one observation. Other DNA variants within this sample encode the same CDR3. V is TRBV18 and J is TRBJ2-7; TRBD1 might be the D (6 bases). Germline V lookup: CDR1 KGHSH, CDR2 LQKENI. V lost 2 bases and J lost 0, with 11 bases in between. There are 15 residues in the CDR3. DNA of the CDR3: TGTGCCAGCTCACCAGCGACAGGAAGCTCCTACGAGCAGTACTTC. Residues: CASSPATGSSYEQYF.

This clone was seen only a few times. The CDR3 sequence is CASRRGFNSPLHF. The CDR3 DNA sequence: TGCGCCAGCAGACGAGGGTTTAATTCACCCCTCCACTTT. The chain is built from TRBV5-1 and TRBJ1-6; no clear D gene. There are 13 residues in the CDR3. Germline CDR1 and CDR2: SGHRS and YFSETQ. The V gene lost 5 bases and the J gene lost 6 bases, with 9 bases spanning the gap.

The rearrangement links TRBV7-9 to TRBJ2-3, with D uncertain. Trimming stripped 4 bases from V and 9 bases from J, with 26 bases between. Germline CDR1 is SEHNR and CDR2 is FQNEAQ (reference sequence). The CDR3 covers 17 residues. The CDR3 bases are TGTGCCAGCAGCTCCATCCCCGGACCTTCTGGGGTGGGAACGCAGTATTTT. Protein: CASSSIPGPSGVGTQYF.

DNA for the CDR3: TGTGCCAGCAGTTCTCGGACTAGCGGGACCTACGAGCAGTACTTC. Its translation is CASSSRTSGTYEQYF. The chain has TRBV27 and TRBJ2-7; TRBD2 matches at 12 bases. CDR1 and CDR2 (germline): MNHEY, SMNVEV (reference sequence). This CDR3 has 15 residues. The V and J ends lost 4 bases and 2 bases, in that order; junction bases with no gene match: 3.

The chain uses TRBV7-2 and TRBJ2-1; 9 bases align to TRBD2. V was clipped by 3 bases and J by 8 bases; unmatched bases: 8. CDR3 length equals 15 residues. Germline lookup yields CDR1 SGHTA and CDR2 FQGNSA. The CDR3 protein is CASSFFAGGTDEQFF. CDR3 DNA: TGTGCCAGCAGCTTCTTCGCGGGGGGGACGGATGAGCAGTTCTTC.

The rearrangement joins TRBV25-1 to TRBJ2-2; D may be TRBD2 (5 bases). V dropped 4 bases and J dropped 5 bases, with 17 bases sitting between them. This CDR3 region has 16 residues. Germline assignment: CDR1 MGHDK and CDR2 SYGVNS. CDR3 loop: CASSGPVVEGTGELFF. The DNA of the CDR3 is TGTGCCAGCAGTGGGCCAGTCGTTGAGGGAACCGGGGAGCTGTTTTTT. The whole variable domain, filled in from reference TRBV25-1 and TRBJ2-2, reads EADIYQTPRYLVIGTGKKITLECSQTMGHDKMYWYQQDPGMELHLIHYSYGVNSTEKGDLSSESTVSRIRTEHFPLTLESARPSHTSQYLCASSGPVVEGTGELFFGEGSRLTVL.

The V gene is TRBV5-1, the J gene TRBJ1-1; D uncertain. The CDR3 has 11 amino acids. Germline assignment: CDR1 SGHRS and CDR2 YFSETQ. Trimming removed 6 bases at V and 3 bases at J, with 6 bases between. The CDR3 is CASTSDTEAFF. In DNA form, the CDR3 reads TGCGCCAGCACTTCGGACACTGAAGCTTTCTTT.

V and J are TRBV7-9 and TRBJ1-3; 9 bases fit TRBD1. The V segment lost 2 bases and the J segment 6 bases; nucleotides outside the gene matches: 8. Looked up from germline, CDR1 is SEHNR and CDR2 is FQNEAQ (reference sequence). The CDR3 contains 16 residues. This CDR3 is CASSLRSGQGANTIYF. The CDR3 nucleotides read TGTGCCAGCAGCTTAAGGTCGGGACAGGGAGCAAACACCATATATTTT.

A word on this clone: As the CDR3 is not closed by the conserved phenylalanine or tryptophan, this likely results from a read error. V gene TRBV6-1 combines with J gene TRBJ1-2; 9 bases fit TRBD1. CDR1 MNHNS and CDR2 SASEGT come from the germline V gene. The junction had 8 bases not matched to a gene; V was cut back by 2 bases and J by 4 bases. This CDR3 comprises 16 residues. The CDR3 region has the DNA TGTGCCAGCAGTGAACCCGGGACAGGGAGGATCTATGGCTACACCTCC. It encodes CASSEPGTGRIYGYTS.

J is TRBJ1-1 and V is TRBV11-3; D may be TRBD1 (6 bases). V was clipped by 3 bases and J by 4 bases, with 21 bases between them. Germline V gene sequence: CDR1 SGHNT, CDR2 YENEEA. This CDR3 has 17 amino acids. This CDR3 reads CASSFMGLRGMRTEAFF. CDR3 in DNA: TGTGCCAGCAGCTTTATGGGCCTCAGGGGAATGCGCACTGAAGCTTTCTTT.

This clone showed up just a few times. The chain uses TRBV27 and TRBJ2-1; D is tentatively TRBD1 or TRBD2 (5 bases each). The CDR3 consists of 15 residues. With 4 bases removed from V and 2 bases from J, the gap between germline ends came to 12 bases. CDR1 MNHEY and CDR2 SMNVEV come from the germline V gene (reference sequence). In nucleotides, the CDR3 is TGTGCCAGCAGTTCGAGGGGCCCTCCCTACAATGAGCAGTTCTTC. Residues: CASSSRGPPYNEQFF.

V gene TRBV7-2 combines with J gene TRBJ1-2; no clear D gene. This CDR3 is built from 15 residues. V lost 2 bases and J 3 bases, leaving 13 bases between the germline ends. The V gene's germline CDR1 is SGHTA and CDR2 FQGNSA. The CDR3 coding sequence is TGTGCCAGCAGCTTATCAGCGTCTGGGTACTATGGCTACACCTTC. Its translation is CASSLSASGYYGYTF.

CDR3 residues: CASSLEAGVSTGELFF. The CDR3 nucleotides read TGCGCCAGCAGCTTGGAGGCCGGGGTGAGCACCGGGGAGCTGTTTTTT. V gene TRBV5-1 combines with J gene TRBJ2-2; the D gene is possibly TRBD2 (5 bases). This CDR3 has 16 residues. Trimming pared 0 bases from V and 4 bases from J, leaving 13 bases between. Looked up from germline, CDR1 is SGHRS and CDR2 is YFSETQ. Together with reference TRBV5-1 and TRBJ2-2, the CDR3 gives the full variable domain: KAGVTQTPRYLIKTRGQQVTLSCSPISGHRSVSWYQQTPGQGLQFLFEYFSETQRNKGNFPGRFSGRQFSNSRSEMNVSTLELGDSALYLCASSLEAGVSTGELFFGEGSRLTVL.

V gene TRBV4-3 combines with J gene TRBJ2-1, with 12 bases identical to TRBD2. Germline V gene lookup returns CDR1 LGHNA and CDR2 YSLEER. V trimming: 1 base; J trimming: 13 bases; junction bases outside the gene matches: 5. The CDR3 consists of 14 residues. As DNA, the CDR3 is TGCGCCAGCAGCCAAGTCCTAGCGGGGGGGCCACAGTTCTTC. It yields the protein CASSQVLAGGPQFF.

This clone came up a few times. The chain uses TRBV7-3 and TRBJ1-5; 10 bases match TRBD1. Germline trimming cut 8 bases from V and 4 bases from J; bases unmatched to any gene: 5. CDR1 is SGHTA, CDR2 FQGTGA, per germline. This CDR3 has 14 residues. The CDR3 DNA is TGTGCCAGCTGGGGACAGGGGCTTAATCAGCCCCAGCATTTT. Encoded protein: CASWGQGLNQPQHF.

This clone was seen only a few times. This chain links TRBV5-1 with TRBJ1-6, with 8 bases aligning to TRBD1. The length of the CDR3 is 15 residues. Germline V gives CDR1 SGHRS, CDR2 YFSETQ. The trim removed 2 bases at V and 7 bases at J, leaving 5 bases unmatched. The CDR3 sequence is CASSFQGAGNSPLHF. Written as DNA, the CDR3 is TGCGCCAGCAGCTTCCAGGGGGCTGGAAATTCACCCCTCCACTTT.

For the CDR3, the DNA is TGTGCCAGCAGCGTGGCAGATTTGAATACGCAGTATTTT. Translation: CASSVADLNTQYF. The V gene is TRBV9, the J gene TRBJ2-3; D is ambiguous. The CDR3 is made up of 13 amino acids. Trimming removed 2 bases at V and 7 bases at J, with 11 bases between. Germline loops: CDR1 SGDLS, CDR2 YYNGEE.

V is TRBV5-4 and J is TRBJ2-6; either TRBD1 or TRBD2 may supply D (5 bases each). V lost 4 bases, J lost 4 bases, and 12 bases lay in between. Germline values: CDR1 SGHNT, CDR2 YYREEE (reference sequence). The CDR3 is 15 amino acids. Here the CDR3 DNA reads TGTGCCAGCAGCCCGGGGCCCTCGGGGGCCAACGTCCTGACTTTC. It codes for CASSPGPSGANVLTF. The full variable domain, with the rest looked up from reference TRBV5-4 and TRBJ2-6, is ETGVTQSPTHLIKTRGQQVTLRCSSQSGHNTVSWYQQALGQGPQFIFQYYREEENGRGNFPPRFSGLQFPNYSSELNVNALELDDSALYLCASSPGPSGANVLTFGAGSRLTVL.

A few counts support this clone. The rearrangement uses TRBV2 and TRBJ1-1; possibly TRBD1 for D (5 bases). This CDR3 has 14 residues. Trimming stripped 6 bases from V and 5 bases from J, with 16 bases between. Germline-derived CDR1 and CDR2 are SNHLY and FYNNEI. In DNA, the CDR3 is TGTGCCAGCAGAATCAGCGCCGGGGGGACTGAAGCTTTCTTT. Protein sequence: CASRISAGGTEAFF.

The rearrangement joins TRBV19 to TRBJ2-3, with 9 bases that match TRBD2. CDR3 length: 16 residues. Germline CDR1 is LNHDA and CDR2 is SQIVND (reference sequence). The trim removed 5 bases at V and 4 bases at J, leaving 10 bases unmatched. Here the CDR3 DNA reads TGTGCCAGTAGTCCCTCTTTTGCGGGGGGGGCAGATACGCAGTATTTT. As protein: CASSPSFAGGADTQYF.